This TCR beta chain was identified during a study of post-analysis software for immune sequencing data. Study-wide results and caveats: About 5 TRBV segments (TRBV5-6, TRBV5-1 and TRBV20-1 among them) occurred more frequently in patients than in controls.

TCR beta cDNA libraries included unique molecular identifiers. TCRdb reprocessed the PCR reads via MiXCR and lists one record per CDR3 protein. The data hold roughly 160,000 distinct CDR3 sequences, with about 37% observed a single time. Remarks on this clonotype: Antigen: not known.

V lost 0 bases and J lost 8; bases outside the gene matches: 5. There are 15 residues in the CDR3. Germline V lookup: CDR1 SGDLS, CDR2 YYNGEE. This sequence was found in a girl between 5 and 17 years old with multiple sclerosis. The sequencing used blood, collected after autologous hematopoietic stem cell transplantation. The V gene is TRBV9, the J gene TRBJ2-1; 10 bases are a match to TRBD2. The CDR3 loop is CASSVETSGIHEQFF. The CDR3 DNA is TGTGCCAGCAGCGTAGAAACTAGCGGGATACATGAGCAGTTCTTC.